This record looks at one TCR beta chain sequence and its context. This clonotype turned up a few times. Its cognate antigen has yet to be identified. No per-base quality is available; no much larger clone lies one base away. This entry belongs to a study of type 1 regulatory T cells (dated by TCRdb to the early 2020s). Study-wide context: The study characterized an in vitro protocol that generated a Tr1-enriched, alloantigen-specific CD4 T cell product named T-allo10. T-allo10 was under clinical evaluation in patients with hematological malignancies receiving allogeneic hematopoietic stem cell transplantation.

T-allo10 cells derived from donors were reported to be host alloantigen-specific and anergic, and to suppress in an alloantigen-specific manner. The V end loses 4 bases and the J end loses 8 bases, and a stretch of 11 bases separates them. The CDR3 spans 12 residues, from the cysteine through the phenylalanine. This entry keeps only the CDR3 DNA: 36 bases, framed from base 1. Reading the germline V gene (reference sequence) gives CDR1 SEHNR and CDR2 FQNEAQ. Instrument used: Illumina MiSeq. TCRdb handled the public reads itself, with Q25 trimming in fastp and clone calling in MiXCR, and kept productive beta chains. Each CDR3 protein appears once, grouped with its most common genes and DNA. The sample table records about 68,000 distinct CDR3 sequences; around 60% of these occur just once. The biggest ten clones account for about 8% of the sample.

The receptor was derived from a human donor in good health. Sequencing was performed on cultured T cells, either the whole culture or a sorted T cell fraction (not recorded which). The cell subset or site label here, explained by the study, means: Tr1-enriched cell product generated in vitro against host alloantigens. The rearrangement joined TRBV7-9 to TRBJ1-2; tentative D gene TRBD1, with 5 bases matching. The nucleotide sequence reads TGTGCCAGCAGCTCGTCGGGGGTCGGCTACACCTTC. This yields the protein CASSSSGVGYTF.